This TCR beta chain is drawn from a study of control samples from healthy donors and cancer patients (dated by TCRdb to about 2020). Preparation of the library involved the immunoSEQ multiplex PCR assay. TCRdb holds this immuneACCESS table with in-frame rearrangements only. Some clones are missing; in checked studies, unresolved V genes explain under half, and the rest has no known cause. For this sample the table gives 130,000 to 150,000 clones, of which roughly 93% were detected only once. Of the sample, less than 6% is held by the ten largest clones. Turning to this clone: Its antigen target is currently unknown. Base qualities are not provided; no much larger clone lies one nucleotide away.

The clonotype comes from a young man in good health. The specimen was blood.

The nucleotides read TGTGCCAGCAGCTTAACACAGGGGTCAGATACGCAGTATTTT. Its amino acids are CASSLTQGSDTQYF. The rearrangement joined TRBV7-3 to TRBJ2-3; 7 junctional bases match TRBD1. Unmatched junction bases come to 1, with V trimmed by 0 bases and J by 4 bases. The CDR3 runs 14 amino acids, cysteine and phenylalanine included. The only DNA kept is the CDR3, 42 bases in frame from the first base. CDR1 SGHTA and CDR2 FQGTGA were looked up in the germline V gene.